The clone carrying this TCR beta chain occurred many times. Its antigen is not known. These data originate in a study of identical twins. Study findings and constraints: Twins shared beta out-of-frame sequences in excess, but this excess was weaker. A lower insertion count was a feature of abundant cord blood beta clonotypes, with no such feature in memory repertoires.

TCRdb re-derived calls from the 5' RACE reads in MiXCR, one entry per CDR3 protein. Altogether about 250,000 distinct CDR3 sequences are present, 7.5% being singletons, with the ten largest covering under 6%. The germline V and J ends were trimmed by 8 bases and 11 bases, with 15 bases remaining between them. The CDR3 is 11 amino acids. This sample also appeared in a second study, on yellow fever vaccine responses in identical twins.

This clonotype was sampled from a woman aged 18-30 years in good health. V usage is TRBV12-3 or TRBV12-4 and J usage is TRBJ1-1, with D maybe TRBD1 (6 bases). The sequenced material came from CD8+ T cells sorted from blood. In DNA, the CDR3 is TGTGCCAGCTCTGGGGGCATGGGGGCTTTCTTT. This sequence encodes CASSGGMGAFF.